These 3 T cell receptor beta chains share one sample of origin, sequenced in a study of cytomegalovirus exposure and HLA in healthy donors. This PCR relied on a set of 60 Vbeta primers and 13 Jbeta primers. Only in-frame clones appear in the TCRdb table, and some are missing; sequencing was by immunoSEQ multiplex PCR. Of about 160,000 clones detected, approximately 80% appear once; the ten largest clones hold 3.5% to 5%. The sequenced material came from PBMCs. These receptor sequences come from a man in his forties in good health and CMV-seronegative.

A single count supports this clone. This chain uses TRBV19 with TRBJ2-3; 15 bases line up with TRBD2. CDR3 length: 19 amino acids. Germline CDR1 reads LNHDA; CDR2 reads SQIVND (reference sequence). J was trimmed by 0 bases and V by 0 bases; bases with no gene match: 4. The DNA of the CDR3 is TGTGCCAGTAGTATAGAGGGACTAGCGGGGGGTAGAAGCACAGATACGCAGTATTTT. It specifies CASSIEGLAGGRSTDTQYF. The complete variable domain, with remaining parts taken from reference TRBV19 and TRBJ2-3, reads DGGITQSPKYLFRKEGQNVTLSCEQNLNHDAMYWYRQDPGQGLRLIYYSQIVNDFQKGDIAEGYSVSREKKESFPLTVTSAQKNPTAFYLCASSIEGLAGGRSTDTQYFGPGTRLTVL.

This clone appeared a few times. The CDR3 protein is CASSEWDSNSPLHF. Written as DNA, the CDR3 is TGTGCCAGCAGCGAGTGGGACAGTAATTCACCCCTCCACTTT. The rearrangement joins TRBV5-4 to TRBJ1-6, with 7 bases that match TRBD1. V gave up 4 bases and J gave up 6 bases; unmatched junction bases: 4. This CDR3 is 14 amino acids long. Per germline, CDR1 SGHNT and CDR2 YYREEE (reference sequence).

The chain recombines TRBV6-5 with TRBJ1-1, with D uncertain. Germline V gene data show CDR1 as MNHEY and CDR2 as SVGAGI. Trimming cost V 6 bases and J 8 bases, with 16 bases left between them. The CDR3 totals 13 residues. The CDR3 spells CASSLTSLPEAFF. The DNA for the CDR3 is TGTGCCAGCAGCCTCACTTCCCTCCCCGAAGCTTTCTTT.